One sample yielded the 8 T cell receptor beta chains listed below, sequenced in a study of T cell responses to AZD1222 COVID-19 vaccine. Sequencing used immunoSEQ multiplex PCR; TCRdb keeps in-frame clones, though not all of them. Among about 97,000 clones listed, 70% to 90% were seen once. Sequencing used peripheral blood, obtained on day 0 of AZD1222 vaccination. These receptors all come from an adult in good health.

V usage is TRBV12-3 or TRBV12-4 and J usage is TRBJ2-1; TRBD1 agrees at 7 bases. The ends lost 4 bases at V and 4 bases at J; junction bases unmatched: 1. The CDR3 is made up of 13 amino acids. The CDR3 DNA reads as TGTGCCAGCAGTTCGACAGGGTACAATGAGCAGTTCTTC. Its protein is CASSSTGYNEQFF.

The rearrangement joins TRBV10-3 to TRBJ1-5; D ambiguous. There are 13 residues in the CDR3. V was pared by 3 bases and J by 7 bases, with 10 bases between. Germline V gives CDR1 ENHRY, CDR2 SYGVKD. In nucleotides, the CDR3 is TGTGCCATCAGTGACGAGGTACGGCAGCCCCAGCATTTT. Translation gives CAISDEVRQPQHF.

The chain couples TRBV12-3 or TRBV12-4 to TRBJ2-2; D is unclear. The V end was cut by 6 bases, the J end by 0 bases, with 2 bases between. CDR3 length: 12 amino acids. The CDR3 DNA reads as TGTGCCAGCAGACCGAACACCGGGGAGCTGTTTTTT. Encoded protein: CASRPNTGELFF.

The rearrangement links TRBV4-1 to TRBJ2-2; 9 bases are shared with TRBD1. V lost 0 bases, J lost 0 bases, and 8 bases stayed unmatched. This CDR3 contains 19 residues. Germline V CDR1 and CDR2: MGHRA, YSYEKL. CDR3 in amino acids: CASSQDRVGQGPNTGELFF. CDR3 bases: TGCGCCAGCAGCCAAGATCGGGTTGGACAGGGGCCGAACACCGGGGAGCTGTTTTTT.

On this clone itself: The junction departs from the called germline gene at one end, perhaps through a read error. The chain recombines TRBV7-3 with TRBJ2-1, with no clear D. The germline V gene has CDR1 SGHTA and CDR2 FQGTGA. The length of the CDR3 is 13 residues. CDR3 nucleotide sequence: TGTGCCAGCAGCTTAACGGGTTACAGTGAGCAGTTCTTC. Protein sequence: CASSLTGYSEQFF.

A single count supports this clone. In DNA form, the CDR3 reads TGTGCCAGCAGTTTGGGGGGCGGCGGCTACACCTTC. Protein sequence: CASSLGGGGYTF. The chain combines TRBV12-3 or TRBV12-4 with TRBJ1-2; weak D call: TRBD1 (6 bases). The CDR3 is 12 amino acids. Trimming took off 3 bases at V and 8 bases at J, with 10 bases between the two ends.

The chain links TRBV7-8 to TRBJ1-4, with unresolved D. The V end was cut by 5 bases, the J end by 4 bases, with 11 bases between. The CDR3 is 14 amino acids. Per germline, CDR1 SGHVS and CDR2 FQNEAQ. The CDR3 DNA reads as TGTGCCAGCAGCCCCTTTGTGAATAATGAAAAACTGTTTTTT. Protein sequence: CASSPFVNNEKLFF.

The DNA of the CDR3 is TGCGCCAGCAGCTCGCCAGCAGGGAGCGGGGAGCTGTTTTTT. This gives the protein CASSSPAGSGELFF. The chain carries TRBV5-1 and TRBJ2-2; D may be TRBD1 or TRBD2 (5 bases each). CDR3 length equals 14 residues. Per germline, CDR1 SGHRS and CDR2 YFSETQ. V lost 3 bases and J 7 bases, leaving 13 bases between the germline ends.